This T cell receptor beta chain stems from a study of cytomegalovirus exposure and HLA in healthy donors. Overall study: Previous work identified roughly 120 million unique TCR beta sequences from roughly 170 million T cells.

About this clone: As yet, its antigen is unknown.

This CDR3 is 15 amino acids long. Germline V gene lookup returns CDR1 SNHLY and CDR2 FYNNEI. Trimming removed 7 bases at V and 2 bases at J, with 18 bases between. The study's findings and limits: CMV antigen specificity was confirmed in vitro for three CMV-associated chains. Later analysis showed most CMV-associated TCR beta chains appearing HLA-restricted.

In the PCR, 60 Vbeta and 13 Jbeta primers were used. Method: immunoSEQ multiplex PCR; TCRdb's copy keeps in-frame clones and lacks some. The data show 250,000 to 350,000 clones, roughly 88% seen once. The specimen sequenced was PBMCs. This receptor was identified in a man in his forties or fifties in good health and CMV-seropositive. The chain uses TRBV2 and TRBJ2-7; D is perhaps TRBD2 (5 bases). CDR3: CASTLTSFATYEQYF. DNA of the CDR3: TGTGCCAGCACCCTCACTAGTTTTGCCACCTACGAGCAGTACTTC.